This T cell receptor beta chain was profiled in a study of T-cell memory formation after mild COVID-19. In TCRdb, the 5' RACE reads were re-called with MiXCR into one record per CDR3 protein. The sample includes hundreds of thousands of distinct CDR3 sequences, less than 25% of them seen just once. This clonotype was seen only a few times. The sequencing input was PBMCs or a T cell subset sorted from them (not recorded which). This clonotype was sampled from an adult woman who had mild COVID-19 (a few samples of this study predate the infection). Cell type and time point are not known.

CDR3 nucleotide sequence: TGTGCCACCAGTGATTTGGGGCCCCCCGACGTCACGCAGTATTTT. Translated, it gives CATSDLGPPDVTQYF. The chain employs TRBV24-1 and TRBJ2-3; D gene unclear. CDR1 and CDR2 from the germline V gene are KGHDR and SFDVKD. V was cut by 0 bases and J by 9 bases, with 15 bases left in between. There are 15 residues in the CDR3.